The sequence of this T cell receptor (beta chain) was determined in a study of OX40 agonist ivuxolimab in advanced cancers. Points from the study as a whole: Blood T cells, both CD4+ and CD8+, expanded clonally by week 6 at 0.1 to 3.0 mg/kg.

The protocol was immunoSEQ multiplex PCR, while the TCRdb copy is restricted to in-frame clones and leaves out a portion. This table holds 110,000 or so clones, approximately 90% found once. Comments on this clone: No antigen is known for it.

The receptor was isolated from an adult with an advanced solid tumor such as melanoma, head and neck, liver or kidney cancer. The specimen comprised CD4+ or CD8+ T cells sorted from blood, sampled in a trial of the OX40 agonist ivuxolimab.

CDR3 sequence (DNA): TGTGCCAGCAGCCCGCGTTGGGGGGATACGCAGTATTTT. Its translation: CASSPRWGDTQYF. The V and J genes are TRBV5-5 and TRBJ2-3; D may match TRBD1 or TRBD2 (5 bases each). The V end was cut by 4 bases, the J end by 6 bases, with 12 bases between. Germline V gives CDR1 SGHKS, CDR2 YYEKEE (reference sequence). The CDR3 consists of 13 residues.